The 8 T cell receptor beta chains reported below all come from one sample, sequenced in a study of chemoradiotherapy in HPV16-positive cancers. TCRdb's copy holds only in-frame clones and misses some; the assay was immunoSEQ multiplex PCR. Among about 39,000 clones, roughly three quarters were seen once, and the ten largest hold about 5.5%. Here the sequenced sample was blood, taken from a patient who underwent chemoradiotherapy. The receptors here all came from a human donor with HPV-associated anogenital cancer.

This clone was observed a few times. The chain employs TRBV6-5 and TRBJ1-2, with no clear D. This CDR3 has 14 residues. V lost 1 base, J lost 4 bases, and 10 bases lay in between. Per germline, CDR1 MNHEY and CDR2 SVGAGI. CDR3 protein: CASSYWDGSYGYTF. The CDR3, as DNA: TGTGCCAGCAGTTACTGGGATGGTAGCTATGGCTACACCTTC.

This rearrangement joins TRBV27 to TRBJ2-7, with D possibly matching TRBD2 (6 bases). Germline lookup yields CDR1 MNHEY and CDR2 SMNVEV (reference sequence). The germline V and J ends were trimmed by 6 bases and 0 bases, with 15 bases remaining between them. The CDR3 runs to 15 residues. Here the CDR3 DNA reads TGTGCCAGCAGGTTAGGAGGGGCCAGCTCCTACGAGCAGTACTTC. This encodes CASRLGGASSYEQYF.

The rearrangement links TRBV11-2 to TRBJ2-2, with D unresolved. Looked up from germline, CDR1 is SGHAT and CDR2 is FQNNGV. Trimming removed 5 bases from V and 4 bases from J, with 8 bases in between. The CDR3 spans 13 residues. CDR3 DNA sequence: TGTGCCAGCAGCCCCTCGGGCACCGGGGAGCTGTTTTTT. Translation gives CASSPSGTGELFF. The full variable domain, completed using reference TRBV11-2 and TRBJ2-2, is EAGVAQSPRYKIIEKRQSVAFWCNPISGHATLYWYQQILGQGPKLLIQFQNNGVVDDSQLPKDRFSAERLKGVDSTLKIQPAKLEDSAVYLCASSPSGTGELFFGEGSRLTVL.

The V gene is TRBV7-3, the J gene TRBJ2-2; 7 bases are shared with TRBD1. The CDR3 length is 14 residues. The ends lost 2 bases at V and 6 bases at J; junction bases unmatched: 3. In germline, CDR1 is SGHTA, CDR2 FQGTGA. The CDR3 DNA is TGTGCCAGCAGCTTAGACAGGGTAGCCGGGGAGCTGTTTTTT. Its protein is CASSLDRVAGELFF.

The CDR3 DNA sequence: TGTGCCAGCAGCGTAGAGGACGGCTATGGCTACACCTTC. It specifies CASSVEDGYGYTF. The chain recombines TRBV9 with TRBJ1-2; D gene unclear. CDR3 length equals 13 residues. Trimming removed 0 bases from V and 4 bases from J, with 7 bases in between. Germline V gives CDR1 SGDLS, CDR2 YYNGEE.

The gene calls are TRBV9 and TRBJ1-2; no clear D. This CDR3 has 11 amino acids. Trimming took off 5 bases at V and 7 bases at J, with 9 bases between the two ends. Germline lookup yields CDR1 SGDLS and CDR2 YYNGEE. CDR3 residues: CASSLSLGYTF. The DNA of the CDR3 is TGTGCCAGCAGTTTATCACTTGGCTACACCTTC.

This clone was detected only a few times. The rearrangement joins TRBV10-3 to TRBJ2-5; 12 positions agree with TRBD2. Trimming took 5 bases from V and 2 from J; bases not matched to a gene: 3. Germline CDR1 and CDR2: ENHRY and SYGVKD. CDR3 length: 15 amino acids. The CDR3, as DNA: TGTGCCATCAGTTCCGGGACTAGCGGGCAAGAGACCCAGTACTTC. Translation gives CAISSGTSGQETQYF.

The V gene is TRBV7-2, the J gene TRBJ1-5; unclear D gene. Trimming left V 1 base short and J 0 bases short, with 10 bases between. In germline, CDR1 is SGHTA, CDR2 FQGNSA. This CDR3 spans 16 amino acids. The CDR3 loop reads CASSLVAEYSNQPQHF. The DNA of the CDR3 is TGTGCCAGCAGCTTAGTGGCGGAATATAGCAATCAGCCCCAGCATTTT.